Ten or more counts support the clone carrying this T cell receptor (beta chain). The antigen is unknown. TCR beta CDR3 sequences were amplified from RNA transcripts. First-round RT-PCR of the TCR CDR3 relied on the HTBI primer set. TCRdb processed the multiplex PCR reads anew with MiXCR; each CDR3 protein has one entry. The sample carries about 640,000 distinct CDR3 sequences, roughly 20% recorded once. The data were taken from a study of T cells in Graves' hyperthyroidism and ophthalmopathy. For the study at large: The initial diagnosis was the point when peripheral blood was collected, ahead of any treatment. Points from the study as a whole: Appearing also in blood were most of the thyroid clonotypes expanded above 0.001.

CDR1 DFQATT and CDR2 SNEGSKA come from the germline V gene (reference sequence). V was pared by 5 bases and J by 8 bases, with 14 bases of the junction left unmatched. The CDR3 totals 15 residues. Clinicians diagnosed patients from clinical symptoms, serum thyroxine and TRAb, thyroid ultrasound and orbital computed tomography. The chain links TRBV20-1 to TRBJ2-4, with 8 bases aligning to TRBD1. This TCR was sampled from a man aged 30 to 39 with Graves' ophthalmopathy. Sequenced input: blood. This CDR3 is CSAPDYRGERDIQYF. The DNA of the CDR3 is TGCAGTGCTCCCGATTACAGGGGGGAGAGGGACATTCAGTACTTC.